Listed below are T cell receptor beta chains from one sample, sequenced in a study of T cell changes during pregnancy in multiple sclerosis. Here immunoSEQ multiplex PCR was the method, and the copy in TCRdb shows in-frame clones only, minus some. In the table there are about 39,000 clones, approximately 94% of which are singletons. Sequenced material: CD4+ T cells from peripheral blood mononuclear cells, taken after pregnancy. Source of these receptors: a female donor with multiple sclerosis, enrolled in a pregnancy study. Both conserved end residues are part of each CDR3. A D gene is named only where the DNA matches it firmly. Clone size is not always given. Where it is, it says once, few, many or a class for expanded clones.

v_call	clone_size	j_call	d_call	cdr3_nt	cdr3_aa
TRBV30	once	TRBJ2-7	TRBD2	TGTGCCATGGGGGGTAGCGGGGGGACGATTTACGAGCAGTACTTC	CAMGGSGGTIYEQYF
TRBV5-5	few	TRBJ2-5	.	TGTGCCAGCAGCTTGGTACTGGAGACCCAGTACTTC	CASSLVLETQYF
TRBV2	.	TRBJ2-3	TRBD2	TGTGCCAGCAGCGAACGGGGGGAAGATACGCAGTATTTT	CASSERGEDTQYF
TRBV9	.	TRBJ2-3	.	TGTGCCAGCAGCCTCGGACAGATGAGCACAGATACGCAGTATTTT	CASSLGQMSTDTQYF
TRBV9	.	TRBJ1-1	.	TGTGCCAGCAGCTCCAGCGCCCACACTGAAGCTTTCTTT	CASSSSAHTEAFF
TRBV9	.	TRBJ1-3	TRBD1	TGTGCCAGCAGCGCTCGGGACAGAGGAAACACCATATATTTT	CASSARDRGNTIYF
TRBV18	.	TRBJ2-3	TRBD2	TGTGCCAGCTCACGGGAGGGCCGGACAGATACGCAGTATTTT	CASSREGRTDTQYF
TRBV5-1	.	TRBJ2-1	TRBD2	TGCGCCAGCAAGGCGGGGGGTGACAATGAGCAGTTCTTC	CASKAGGDNEQFF
TRBV18	.	TRBJ1-1	.	TGTGCCAGCTCGCCCGACAAGAACACTGAAGCTTTCTTT	CASSPDKNTEAFF
TRBV9	.	TRBJ2-7	TRBD1	TGTGCCAGCAGCACAGGGGGGAACGAGCAGTACTTC	CASSTGGNEQYF
TRBV7-2	once	TRBJ1-6	TRBD1	TGTGCCAGCAGCTTCAAGAGACAGGGGGCGAGTTCACCCCTCCACTTT	CASSFKRQGASSPLHF
TRBV10-3	once	TRBJ2-6	TRBD1	TGTGCCAGTGGGACAGGGGCCTCTGGGGCCAACGTCCTGACTTTC	CASGTGASGANVLTF
TRBV5-1	.	TRBJ2-7	.	TGCGCCAGCGGCTCCCTCGGGAATTCCTACGAGCAGTACTTC	CASGSLGNSYEQYF
TRBV7-2	.	TRBJ2-3	TRBD2	TGTGCCAGCAGCCTTAGCGGGGGGGCGAACACAGATACGCAGTATTTT	CASSLSGGANTDTQYF
TRBV15	.	TRBJ1-6	.	TGTGCCACCAGCAGAGACTCCCCGACAGGAAAAAATTCACCCCTCCACTTT	CATSRDSPTGKNSPLHF
TRBV20-1	.	TRBJ2-3	.	TGCAGTGTCCAGGGTCCCGATACGCAGTATTTT	CSVQGPDTQYF
TRBV10-3	.	TRBJ1-1	TRBD1	TGTGCCATCAGTGAGTTGCAGGGGGCGCTGGACACTGAAGCTTTCTTT	CAISELQGALDTEAFF
TRBV7-9	.	TRBJ1-3	.	TGTGCCAGCAGCTTAGTAGGTGGTAGCGGACACCTTGAAAGAAACACCATATATTTT	CASSLVGGSGHLERNTIYF
TRBV5-6	.	TRBJ1-3	TRBD1	TGTGCCAGCAGCCTAGCCGGGACAGGAGGAAACACCATATATTTT	CASSLAGTGGNTIYF
TRBV5-4	.	TRBJ2-1	TRBD1	TGTGCCAGCAGCTCGGACAGGGGTGCCTACAATGAGCAGTTCTTC	CASSSDRGAYNEQFF
TRBV11-2	.	TRBJ1-2	TRBD1	TGTGCCAGCAGCTTGGTAGACAGGGGGCATGGCTACACCTTC	CASSLVDRGHGYTF
TRBV5-1	.	TRBJ2-7	.	TGCGCCAGCAGCTTCGGGATCGAGCAGTACTTC	CASSFGIEQYF
TRBV5-6	.	TRBJ2-1	TRBD2	TGTGCCAGCAGCTTGTTGGGGACTAGCGGGGGAAATGAGCAGTTCTTC	CASSLLGTSGGNEQFF
TRBV14	.	TRBJ2-2	.	TGTGCCAGCAGCCAAGTGCCACACCTCACCGGGGAGCTGTTTTTT	CASSQVPHLTGELFF
TRBV25-1	.	TRBJ2-3	.	TGTGCCAGCAGTGATCCACTAGCCCTTCTAAACGCAGATACGCAGTATTTT	CASSDPLALLNADTQYF
TRBV5-1	.	TRBJ1-5	TRBD1	TGCGCCAGCAGCAAATTCGACAGGGATTTCGGCAATCAGCCCCAGCATTTT	CASSKFDRDFGNQPQHF
TRBV18	.	TRBJ1-1	.	TGTGCCAGCTCACCAATACCCACAGCCGAAGCTTTCTTT	CASSPIPTAEAFF
TRBV29-1	.	TRBJ2-5	.	TGCAGCGTGGGTGGGAGAATAAGCCAAGAGACCCAGTACTTC	CSVGGRISQETQYF
TRBV5-1	once	TRBJ2-1	TRBD2	TGCGCCAGCAGCAGCGGGACTAGCGAGTTCTTC	CASSSGTSEFF
TRBV29-1	.	TRBJ2-3	TRBD2	TGCAGCGTTGCCGTTCGACTAGCGGGGGACACAGATACGCAGTATTTT	CSVAVRLAGDTDTQYF
TRBV4-1	.	TRBJ2-7	TRBD2	TGCGCCAGCAGCCGTGGGACTAGCGGCCTACCCTACGAGCAGTACTTC	CASSRGTSGLPYEQYF
TRBV7-9	.	TRBJ2-5	.	TGTGCCAGCAGCCAGGAGGGGGAGACCCAGTACTTC	CASSQEGETQYF
TRBV6-6	.	TRBJ2-1	TRBD2	TGTGCCAGCAGCAACGCCGGGACTAGGTTAGTCAATGAGCAGTTCTTC	CASSNAGTRLVNEQFF
TRBV7-8	.	TRBJ1-1	.	TGTGCCAGCAGCATGCGCAGGTTCGGGAACACTGAAGCTTTCTTT	CASSMRRFGNTEAFF
TRBV5-1	.	TRBJ2-7	TRBD1	TGCGCCAGCAGCTTGAGACAGGGTAGTGCCTACGAGCAGTACTTC	CASSLRQGSAYEQYF